Below are 11 T cell receptor beta chains sequenced from a single sample in a study of CD8+CD57+ T cells in acquired aplastic anemia. Before being chosen for sequencing, patients had shown CD8+CD57+ cell expansion by flow cytometry. CDR3 and TCR beta VDJ profiling relied on a genomic DNA template. Via MiXCR, TCRdb re-called the reads, giving one row per CDR3 protein. The sample has roughly 160,000 distinct CDR3 sequences, more than 45% seen once. The sequenced material came from sorted CD4+, CD8+, or CD8+CD57+ T cells (not recorded which) from PBMCs. Source of these receptors: a human donor with aplastic anemia.

The J gene is TRBJ2-1, the V gene TRBV11-2; 14 nucleotides align to TRBD2. The CDR3 spans 17 residues. The V and J ends lost 5 bases and 7 bases, in that order; junction bases with no gene match: 10. Germline CDR1 and CDR2: SGHAT and FQNNGV. CDR3 DNA sequence: TGTGCCAGCAGCCGGCTGGGGGGGACTAGCGGGAGAAATGAGCAGTTCTTC. Translated: CASSRLGGTSGRNEQFF.

The CDR3 spells CASSSAENTEAFF. In DNA form, the CDR3 reads TGTGCCAGCAGCTCGGCTGAGAACACTGAAGCTTTCTTT. The chain uses TRBV9 and TRBJ1-1; D remains unclear. The CDR3 consists of 13 residues. The V gene's germline CDR1 is SGDLS and CDR2 YYNGEE. Trimming stripped 4 bases from V and 1 base from J, with 8 bases between.

As for this clonotype: This sequence may be a read error, since a much larger clone differs from it by one base. This chain links TRBV9 with TRBJ2-2; D call uncertain. V was cut by 4 bases and J by 8 bases, with 12 bases left in between. Germline V lookup: CDR1 SGDLS, CDR2 YYNGEE. The CDR3 is made up of 13 amino acids. The CDR3 DNA sequence: TGTGCCAGCAGCCCGGGCATCCTTGGGGAGCTGTTTTTT. It translates to CASSPGILGELFF.

The rearrangement uses TRBV2 and TRBJ1-1, with 11 positions matching TRBD1. The CDR3 consists of 13 residues. V was pared by 6 bases and J by 3 bases, with 0 bases of the junction left unmatched. The germline V gene has CDR1 SNHLY and CDR2 FYNNEI. The CDR3 DNA follows: TGTGCCAGCAGGGGACAGGGGGACACTGAAGCTTTCTTT. This sequence encodes CASRGQGDTEAFF.

This chain links TRBV20-1 with TRBJ1-2, with D perhaps matching TRBD1 (5 bases). Trimming stripped 7 bases from V and 7 bases from J, with 19 bases between. The CDR3 contains 13 residues. Germline lookup yields CDR1 DFQATT and CDR2 SNEGSKA (reference sequence). The CDR3 loop reads CSVLRSDSTGYTF. CDR3 in DNA: TGCAGTGTCCTGCGATCAGACAGTACTGGCTACACCTTC.

To note about this clonotype: One junction end disagrees with the germline gene, perhaps due to a read error. The chain has TRBV7-9 and TRBJ2-7; no clear D gene. Germline assignment: CDR1 SEHNR and CDR2 FQNEAQ (reference sequence). The CDR3 spans 13 residues. The CDR3 loop reads CASSSPPGYEQYF. The DNA for the CDR3 is TGCGCCAGCAGCTCTCCTCCAGGTTACGAGCAGTACTTC.

With regard to this clonotype: Because the CDR3 is missing its conserved closing phenylalanine or tryptophan, this is likely a read error. No DNA is shown, since the ends of the CDR3 on it are uncertain; the CDR3 is the one TCRdb lists. This rearrangement joins TRBV7-9 to TRBJ2-1. The CDR3 spans 8 residues, counting both ends. Germline CDR1 reads SEHNR; CDR2 reads FQNEAQ (reference sequence). The CDR3 loop reads CASSLAPN.

The chain couples TRBV29-1 to TRBJ1-2; 9 bases agree with TRBD1. The ends lost 7 bases at V and 4 bases at J; junction bases unmatched: 4. CDR1 SQVTM and CDR2 ANQGSEA come from the germline V gene. There are 12 residues in the CDR3. The CDR3 protein is CSAGQGIYGYTF. CDR3 DNA: TGCAGCGCAGGACAGGGGATCTATGGCTACACCTTC.

A single count supports this clonotype. This rearrangement joins TRBV19 to TRBJ2-7; maybe TRBD1 (5 bases). V dropped 6 bases and J dropped 2 bases, with 11 bases sitting between them. The V gene's germline CDR1 is LNHDA and CDR2 SQIVND (reference sequence). This CDR3 has 13 residues. This CDR3 is CASRGQEAYEQYF. CDR3 sequence (DNA): TGTGCCAGTAGGGGGCAGGAAGCCTACGAGCAGTACTTC.

This clonotype was observed at least ten times. The V call is TRBV19, the J call TRBJ2-7, with a tentative D call TRBD2 (5 bases). This CDR3 contains 15 residues. Between the trimmed V and J ends, which lost 6 bases and 0 bases, there was a span of 15 bases. Germline V gene data show CDR1 as LNHDA and CDR2 as SQIVND (reference sequence). The CDR3 reads CASSLSDSRSYEQYF. CDR3 DNA: TGTGCCAGTAGCCTGTCGGACTCCCGCTCCTACGAGCAGTACTTC.

The gene calls are TRBV7-2 and TRBJ2-7; 10 bases map to TRBD2. The V and J ends lost 0 bases and 5 bases, in that order; junction bases with no gene match: 4. The germline V gene has CDR1 SGHTA and CDR2 FQGNSA. CDR3 length equals 15 residues. The DNA for the CDR3 is TGTGCCAGCAGCTTAGCTAGTCTAGCGGGGGACGAGCAGTACTTC. Its translation: CASSLASLAGDEQYF. The whole variable domain, remainder taken from reference TRBV7-2 and TRBJ2-7, is GAGVSQSPSNKVTEKGKDVELRCDPISGHTALYWYRQSLGQGLEFLIYFQGNSAPDKSGLPSDRFSAERTGGSVSTLTIQRTQQEDSAVYLCASSLASLAGDEQYFGPGTRLTVT.